These 10 T cell receptor beta chains share one sample of origin, sequenced in a study of beta chain features in type 1 diabetes. Study findings and constraints: TCRB CDR3 length was moderately but significantly reduced in all four CD4+ subsets of Type 1 diabetes patients.

Expressed TCRB transcripts were sequenced because the entire RNA isolate underwent reverse transcription. Profiling relied on immunoSEQ multiplex PCR, and the TCRdb table lists in-frame clones only, not all of them. Of about 99,000 clones in the sample, under 30% were seen once. Their antigen targets remain unknown. The sample comprised central memory CD4+ T cells from blood. All receptors derive from a woman aged 18 to 35 with type 1 diabetes.

This clone was observed a few times. The J gene is TRBJ1-3, the V gene TRBV9; TRBD1 agrees at 8 bases. Unmatched junction bases numbered 14, after V lost 4 bases and J lost 2 bases. This CDR3 spans 18 amino acids. In germline, CDR1 is SGDLS, CDR2 YYNGEE. In nucleotides, the CDR3 is TGTGCCAGCAGCCAATGGGACAGGCCAAGGGGTACTGGAAACACCATATATTTT. Its translation: CASSQWDRPRGTGNTIYF.

V usage is TRBV6-5 and J usage is TRBJ1-4; 7 positions agree with TRBD1. This CDR3 is 16 amino acids long. V was pared by 3 bases and J by 4 bases, with 8 bases of the junction left unmatched. Germline V CDR1 and CDR2: MNHEY, SVGAGI. The CDR3 nucleotides are TGTGCCAGCAGTTATCGGGCCGGGACAGTTAATGAAAAACTGTTTTTT. It specifies CASSYRAGTVNEKLFF.

This clone has only a few counts. The sample has other DNA sequences that encode this CDR3 too. This chain joins TRBV7-9 and TRBJ2-3; 9 nucleotides align to TRBD2. This CDR3 comprises 16 residues. Germline trimming cut 3 bases from V and 3 bases from J; bases unmatched to any gene: 7. The germline CDR1 and CDR2 sequences are SEHNR and FQNEAQ (reference sequence). CDR3 sequence reads: CASSLRAGGPTDTQYF. CDR3 sequence (DNA): TGTGCCAGCAGCTTGAGGGCGGGAGGGCCGACAGATACGCAGTATTTT. The variable domain in full, with the rest retrieved from reference TRBV7-9 and TRBJ2-3, is DTGVSQNPRHKITKRGQNVTFRCDPISEHNRLYWYRQTLGQGPEFLTYFQNEAQLEKSRLLSDRFSAERPKGSFSTLEIQRTEQGDSAMYLCASSLRAGGPTDTQYFGPGTRLTVL.

The chain uses TRBV2 and TRBJ2-3; a possible D gene is TRBD2 (6 bases). Germline V lookup: CDR1 SNHLY, CDR2 FYNNEI. This CDR3 is built from 15 residues. V was trimmed by 8 bases and J by 0 bases, leaving 15 bases between them. CDR3 residues: CASLEGLTSTDTQYF. The CDR3 DNA reads TGTGCCAGCCTAGAGGGACTGACGAGCACAGATACGCAGTATTTT.

This clone turned up a few times. The chain couples TRBV27 to TRBJ2-7; D may be TRBD1 (6 bases). Germline CDR1 MNHEY, CDR2 SMNVEV (reference sequence). This CDR3 region has 15 residues. The ends were cut back, 5 bases at V and 1 base at J, with 15 bases in the middle. In nucleotides, the CDR3 is TGTGCCAGCAGTCCCCAGGGGCTCGGTTCCTACGAGCAGTACGTC. Its translation is CASSPQGLGSYEQYV.

A few counts support this clone. The V gene is TRBV5-1, the J gene TRBJ1-1, with D perhaps TRBD1 (6 bases). V lost 4 bases to trimming and J lost 0 bases, with 10 bases between them. Germline V CDR1 and CDR2: SGHRS, YFSETQ. This CDR3 contains 14 residues. This CDR3 is CASSRGQLNTEAFF. The CDR3 DNA follows: TGCGCCAGCAGCCGCGGACAGTTGAACACTGAAGCTTTCTTT.

This clone was observed a handful of times. The chain joins TRBV6-1 to TRBJ1-5; D is unresolved. The V gene lost 3 bases and the J gene lost 7 bases, with 7 bases spanning the gap. The CDR3 sequence is 12 residues long. Germline assignment: CDR1 MNHNS and CDR2 SASEGT. The CDR3: CASSDAWQPQHF. CDR3 coding DNA: TGTGCCAGCAGTGATGCGTGGCAGCCCCAGCATTTT.

The chain links TRBV2 to TRBJ2-7; D may be TRBD2 (5 bases). Germline V lookup: CDR1 SNHLY, CDR2 FYNNEI. This CDR3 is 14 amino acids long. V was clipped by 4 bases and J by 4 bases, with 14 bases between them. CDR3 sequence: CASSARAYLYEQYV. In nucleotides, the CDR3 is TGTGCCAGCAGTGCGAGGGCCTATTTATACGAGCAGTACGTC.

A remark on this clone: Distinct nucleotide sequences in the sample also encode this CDR3. The chain recombines TRBV19 with TRBJ2-1, with 7 bases identical to TRBD1. This CDR3 is 11 amino acids long. V shed 6 bases and J 7 bases; nucleotides not matched to a gene: 0. The germline V gene has CDR1 LNHDA and CDR2 SQIVND (reference sequence). The CDR3 DNA is TGTGCCAGTAGCAGGGGGAATGAGCAGTTCTTC. Its protein product is CASSRGNEQFF.

The chain links TRBV6-1 to TRBJ2-2, with D possibly matching TRBD1 (8 bases). The V end was cut by 6 bases, the J end by 6 bases, with 17 bases between. CDR3 length: 15 residues. The germline gives CDR1 MNHNS, CDR2 SASEGT. Here the CDR3 DNA reads TGTGCCAGCAGCCTAAGGACAGGGAGGGCCGGGGAGCTGTTTTTT. Protein product: CASSLRTGRAGELFF.